A single sample is the source of the 30 T cell receptor beta chains below, sequenced in a study of OX40 agonist ivuxolimab in advanced cancers. Clones were sequenced by immunoSEQ multiplex PCR, and TCRdb holds only the in-frame ones, with some missing. Of nearly 110,000 clones in the sample, 80% to 95% were seen once. The source was CD4+ or CD8+ T cells sorted from blood, collected in a trial of the OX40 agonist ivuxolimab. Receptors originate from an adult with an advanced solid tumor such as melanoma, head and neck, liver or kidney cancer.

This clone was found once. J is TRBJ1-2 and V is TRBV7-8; D is uncertain. The germline CDR1 and CDR2 sequences are SGHVS and FQNEAQ. V shed 2 bases and J shed 2 bases, with 9 bases lying between them. This CDR3 spans 14 amino acids. The CDR3 region has the DNA TGTGCCAGCAGCTTACACCAGGCAAACTATGGCTACACCTTC. Encoded protein: CASSLHQANYGYTF.

As DNA, the CDR3 is TGTGCCAGCAGCCCCCGGGGGGGGACTAGCGGGAGAATTCGCAATGAGCAGTTCTTC. Encoded protein: CASSPRGGTSGRIRNEQFF. V is TRBV2 and J is TRBJ2-1, with 14 bases that match TRBD2. After removal of 6 bases from V and 6 bases from J, the junction contained 16 bases not matched to a gene. Germline V gene sequence: CDR1 SNHLY, CDR2 FYNNEI. The CDR3 runs 19 residues.

This chain connects TRBV21-1 to TRBJ2-2; no DNA check was done on the table's D call, TRBD2. TRBV21-1 is deemed a pseudogene. This CDR3 spans 16 amino acids. CDR3: CASTLKEGRRSGELFF. CDR3 nucleotides: TGTGCCAGCACCCTAAAGGAGGGGAGACGGAGCGGGGAGCTGTTTTTT.

Written as DNA, the CDR3 is TGCAGCGTACTCAGGGGCCGCACTGAAGCTTTCTTT. Protein product: CSVLRGRTEAFF. This chain uses TRBV29-1 with TRBJ1-1, with a weak D call TRBD1 (6 bases). Between the trimmed V and J ends, which lost 6 bases and 4 bases, there was a span of 12 bases. The CDR3 contains 12 residues. Germline V CDR1 and CDR2: SQVTM, ANQGSEA.

CDR3 amino acids: CASGFGGSYEQFF. The CDR3 nucleotides read TGTGCCAGCGGTTTTGGTGGGTCCTATGAGCAGTTCTTC. The V and J genes are TRBV2 and TRBJ2-1; no reliable D call. This CDR3 region has 13 residues. The V end was cut by 8 bases, the J end by 8 bases, with 16 bases between. CDR1 and CDR2 from the germline V gene are SNHLY and FYNNEI.

This chain uses TRBV5-4 with TRBJ2-2; 16 positions agree with TRBD2. Germline CDR1 and CDR2: SGHNT and YYREEE (reference sequence). The CDR3 totals 19 residues. The V segment lost 4 bases and the J segment 4 bases; nucleotides outside the gene matches: 10. As DNA, the CDR3 is TGTGCCAGCAGCCCCGAGAAGGGACTAGCGGGAGGGAGCACCGGGGAGCTGTTTTTT. It codes for CASSPEKGLAGGSTGELFF. Together with reference TRBV5-4 and TRBJ2-2, the CDR3 gives the full variable domain: ETGVTQSPTHLIKTRGQQVTLRCSSQSGHNTVSWYQQALGQGPQFIFQYYREEENGRGNFPPRFSGLQFPNYSSELNVNALELDDSALYLCASSPEKGLAGGSTGELFFGEGSRLTVL.

V usage is TRBV7-3 and J usage is TRBJ2-7; TRBD1 might be the D (6 bases). Germline V gene data show CDR1 as SGHTA and CDR2 as FQGTGA. The ends were cut back, 6 bases at V and 2 bases at J, with 11 bases in the middle. There are 13 residues in the CDR3. CDR3 sequence (DNA): TGTGCCAGCAGAAACAGGGAAACCTACGAGCAGTACTTC. Amino acids: CASRNRETYEQYF.

This chain's CDR3 is CASSSGQGSDTQYF. CDR3 coding DNA: TGCGCCAGCAGCAGCGGACAGGGATCAGATACGCAGTATTTT. The chain combines TRBV5-1 with TRBJ2-3; 8 bases fit TRBD1. The junction had 5 bases not matched to a gene; V was cut back by 4 bases and J by 4 bases. The CDR3 runs 14 residues. In germline, CDR1 is SGHRS, CDR2 YFSETQ. Using reference TRBV5-1 and TRBJ2-3 for the parts outside the CDR3, the full variable domain is KAGVTQTPRYLIKTRGQQVTLSCSPISGHRSVSWYQQTPGQGLQFLFEYFSETQRNKGNFPGRFSGRQFSNSRSEMNVSTLELGDSALYLCASSSGQGSDTQYFGPGTRLTVL.

V gene TRBV10-3 combines with J gene TRBJ1-5; D call uncertain. Germline assignment: CDR1 ENHRY and CDR2 SYGVKD. The length of the CDR3 is 14 residues. V lost 3 bases, J lost 2 bases, and 8 bases lay in between. CDR3 bases: TGTGCCATCAGTGACCCCCACCGCAATCAGCCCCAGCATTTT. It encodes CAISDPHRNQPQHF.

This clone has just one count. The CDR3: CASSQTWSTMAYNEQFF. The DNA for the CDR3 is TGCGCCAGCAGCCAGACATGGTCGACTATGGCCTACAATGAGCAGTTCTTC. The chain uses TRBV4-3 and TRBJ2-1; possible D gene TRBD2, 5 bases. Trimming took off 3 bases at V and 2 bases at J, with 17 bases between the two ends. The CDR3 totals 17 residues. Germline lookup yields CDR1 LGHNA and CDR2 YSLEER.

In its sample, this clone was seen once. The rearrangement uses TRBV10-3 and TRBJ2-1, with 8 positions matching TRBD1. V lost 7 bases, J lost 8 bases, and 7 bases stayed unmatched. Looked up from germline, CDR1 is ENHRY and CDR2 is SYGVKD. The CDR3 extends over 13 amino acids. The CDR3: CAITPDREDEQFF. CDR3 nucleotide sequence: TGTGCCATCACTCCGGACAGGGAGGATGAGCAGTTCTTC.

The rearrangement links TRBV5-4 to TRBJ1-1; no firm D call. The V end lost 5 bases, the J end lost 4 bases, and 12 bases lay between the germline ends. Germline CDR1 and CDR2: SGHNT and YYREEE (reference sequence). The CDR3 length is 13 residues. The CDR3, as DNA: TGTGCCAGCAGACTGGAGCGGGTCACTGAAGCTTTCTTT. Its protein is CASRLERVTEAFF. Full variable domain (outside the CDR3, taken from reference TRBV5-4 and TRBJ1-1): ETGVTQSPTHLIKTRGQQVTLRCSSQSGHNTVSWYQQALGQGPQFIFQYYREEENGRGNFPPRFSGLQFPNYSSELNVNALELDDSALYLCASRLERVTEAFFGQGTRLTVV.

V usage is TRBV7-8 and J usage is TRBJ1-3; weak D call: TRBD1 (6 bases). Germline V CDR1 and CDR2: SGHVS, FQNEAQ. This CDR3 region has 15 residues. V lost 2 bases and J lost 2, with 10 bases in between. The CDR3 coding sequence is TGTGCCAGCAGCTTACTTCCAGGGGCTGGAAACACCATATATTTT. Its translation: CASSLLPGAGNTIYF.

The chain joins TRBV19 to TRBJ2-1; TRBD2 agrees at 8 bases. V dropped 1 base and J dropped 9; count of bases not matched to a gene: 8. CDR3 length: 15 residues. Per germline, CDR1 LNHDA and CDR2 SQIVND (reference sequence). The CDR3 region is CASSIGAGREGEQFF. The CDR3 DNA follows: TGTGCCAGTAGTATAGGAGCCGGGAGGGAGGGTGAGCAGTTCTTC.

Concerning this clone itself: At one boundary the junction diverges from the germline segment, which might be a read error. This sample also contains other DNA sequences that code for the same CDR3. The V call is TRBV5-4, the J call TRBJ1-5; tentative D call: TRBD1 (5 bases). This CDR3 is built from 14 residues. Germline-derived CDR1 and CDR2 are SGHNT and YYREEE (reference sequence). CDR3 sequence reads: CASSLGHSNQPQHF. The CDR3 region has the DNA TGCGCCAGCAGCTTGGGGCATAGCAATCAGCCCCAGCATTTT.

The V and J genes are TRBV5-1 and TRBJ1-5; tentatively, D is TRBD1 (5 bases). Germline V gene sequence: CDR1 SGHRS, CDR2 YFSETQ. This CDR3 comprises 13 residues. Deletions cut 2 bases from V and 7 bases from J, with 10 bases between. The CDR3 sequence is CASSFGAQQPQHF. Here the CDR3 DNA reads TGCGCCAGCAGCTTCGGGGCACAGCAGCCCCAGCATTTT.

The chain recombines TRBV7-3 with TRBJ2-1; 7 bases agree with TRBD1. The CDR3 is 15 amino acids. The V gene's germline CDR1 is SGHTA and CDR2 FQGTGA. V was pared by 3 bases and J by 0 bases, with 2 bases of the junction left unmatched. Written as DNA, the CDR3 is TGTGCCAGCAGCTTGGACAGGAGCTCCTACAATGAGCAGTTCTTC. This sequence encodes CASSLDRSSYNEQFF.

V gene TRBV7-9 combines with J gene TRBJ1-5, with D unresolved. V lost 3 bases, J lost 4 bases, and 10 bases lay in between. The CDR3 covers 14 residues. Germline CDR1 is SEHNR and CDR2 is FQNEAQ (reference sequence). CDR3 nucleotides: TGTGCCAGCAGCTTTCAAGACCCGAATCAGCCCCAGCATTTT. Translation: CASSFQDPNQPQHF. Filled out from reference TRBV7-9 and TRBJ1-5, the complete variable domain reads DTGVSQNPRHKITKRGQNVTFRCDPISEHNRLYWYRQTLGQGPEFLTYFQNEAQLEKSRLLSDRFSAERPKGSFSTLEIQRTEQGDSAMYLCASSFQDPNQPQHFGDGTRLSIL.

This clone was observed a handful of times. The chain uses TRBV7-3 and TRBJ1-2, with a possible D match to TRBD1 (6 bases). This CDR3 is 14 amino acids long. The V end was cut by 5 bases, the J end by 3 bases, with 13 bases between. Germline assignment: CDR1 SGHTA and CDR2 FQGTGA. CDR3 bases: TGTGCCAGCAGCCAACAACAGGGCGACTATGGCTACACCTTC. Translation gives CASSQQQGDYGYTF.

V is TRBV27 and J is TRBJ2-1; 8 bases fit TRBD2. CDR3 size: 16 residues. The germline V gene has CDR1 MNHEY and CDR2 SMNVEV (reference sequence). The ends lost 6 bases at V and 9 bases at J; junction bases unmatched: 16. The CDR3 nucleotides read TGTGCCAGCAGCCCGGATCGGGGGGGGTATGGTGGTGAGCAGTTCTTC. Encoded protein: CASSPDRGGYGGEQFF.

This clone was seen just once. For the CDR3, the DNA is TGTGCCACCACACCTCTTGGGGACACGAACACTGAAGCTTTCTTT. Its translation is CATTPLGDTNTEAFF. This chain connects TRBV7-9 to TRBJ1-1, with a possible D match to TRBD1 (6 bases). CDR3 length: 15 amino acids. Germline CDR1 SEHNR, CDR2 FQNEAQ (reference sequence). The germline V and J ends were trimmed by 10 bases and 1 base, with 19 bases remaining between them.

This clone was observed a handful of times. Written as DNA, the CDR3 is TGTGCCAGCAGCCCCGCCAGGGGCAATGGAAACACCATATATTTT. Protein sequence: CASSPARGNGNTIYF. The V gene is TRBV28, the J gene TRBJ1-3; D possibly corresponds to TRBD1 (6 bases). V was pared by 6 bases and J by 3 bases, with 15 bases between. The germline gives CDR1 MDHEN, CDR2 SYDVKM. The CDR3 extends over 15 amino acids.

The rearrangement links TRBV9 to TRBJ2-2; a possible D gene is TRBD2 (5 bases). Trimming removed 4 bases at V and 2 bases at J, with 12 bases between. In germline, CDR1 is SGDLS, CDR2 YYNGEE. The CDR3 has 15 residues. The CDR3 sequence: CASSRGEFNTGELFF. The CDR3 coding sequence is TGTGCCAGCAGCCGGGGAGAATTCAACACCGGGGAGCTGTTTTTT.

The chain couples TRBV9 to TRBJ2-7, with D unresolved. Germline assignment: CDR1 SGDLS and CDR2 YYNGEE. The CDR3 is made up of 13 amino acids. Trimming stripped 0 bases from V and 7 bases from J, with 11 bases between. The CDR3 protein is CASSVGGPMEQYF. The CDR3 DNA sequence: TGTGCCAGCAGCGTAGGAGGTCCCATGGAGCAGTACTTC.

This rearrangement joins TRBV29-1 to TRBJ1-1; a weak D match, TRBD1 (5 bases). This CDR3 is 12 amino acids long. Germline loops: CDR1 SQVTM, CDR2 ANQGSEA. Trimming removed 4 bases at V and 4 bases at J, with 10 bases between. For the CDR3, the DNA is TGCAGCGTTGTCCGGGGGGGCACTGAAGCTTTCTTT. Translation: CSVVRGGTEAFF.

This chain links TRBV2 with TRBJ2-1; unclear D gene. CDR1 SNHLY and CDR2 FYNNEI come from the germline V gene. V shed 4 bases and J shed 0 bases, with 10 bases lying between them. The CDR3 totals 15 residues. CDR3 protein: CASSGGPSSYNEQFF. The CDR3 nucleotides are TGTGCCAGCAGTGGAGGCCCGAGCTCCTACAATGAGCAGTTCTTC.

The J gene is TRBJ2-1, the V gene TRBV11-2, with 9 nucleotides matching TRBD2. J lost 2 bases, V lost 5 bases, and 1 base had no gene match. This CDR3 spans 14 amino acids. CDR1 SGHAT and CDR2 FQNNGV come from the germline V gene. The CDR3 here is CASSSGRTYNEQFF. CDR3 in DNA: TGTGCCAGCAGCAGCGGGAGGACCTACAATGAGCAGTTCTTC.

The count of this clone is one. The chain carries TRBV27 and TRBJ2-7; 7 positions agree with TRBD1. CDR3 length: 14 amino acids. Germline V gene sequence: CDR1 MNHEY, CDR2 SMNVEV (reference sequence). Losses at the gene ends were 3 bases for V and 0 bases for J; bases not matched to a gene: 2. CDR3 nucleotides: TGTGCCAGCAGTTTCGGGACAGCCTCCTACGAGCAGTACTTC. This codes for CASSFGTASYEQYF.

This clone was seen a single time. The chain recombines TRBV5-5 with TRBJ1-2; D is undetermined. V lost 0 bases and J 8 bases, leaving 14 bases between the germline ends. This CDR3 is built from 14 residues. Germline CDR1 is SGHKS and CDR2 is YYEKEE (reference sequence). The CDR3 DNA sequence: TGTGCCAGCAGCTTGGACAGAAACCTAGGAGGCTACACCTTC. Translated, it gives CASSLDRNLGGYTF.

A single count supports this clone. V and J are TRBV28 and TRBJ1-2; a possible D gene is TRBD1 (5 bases). The V gene's germline CDR1 is MDHEN and CDR2 SYDVKM. The germline V and J ends were trimmed by 6 bases and 5 bases, with 16 bases remaining between them. The CDR3 length is 14 residues. This CDR3 reads CASRGPQVYYGYTF. CDR3 sequence (DNA): TGTGCCAGCAGGGGGCCACAGGTATATTATGGCTACACCTTC.